These 25 T cell receptor beta chains originate from one sample sequenced in a study of blood T cell repertoires in COVID-19. Sequencing used immunoSEQ multiplex PCR; TCRdb keeps in-frame clones, though not all of them. In the table there are roughly 180,000 clones, roughly three quarters of which are singletons. What was sequenced was peripheral blood. Source of these receptors: a woman aged 50 to 65 with active or convalescent COVID-19.

The genes are TRBV30 and TRBJ1-2, with 7 bases identical to TRBD1. The V and J ends lost 0 bases and 3 bases, in that order; junction bases with no gene match: 10. CDR1 is GTSNPN and CDR2 is SVGIG in the germline V gene (reference sequence). The CDR3 spans 16 residues. This CDR3 reads CAWSVRGQSRHYGYTF. CDR3 in DNA: TGTGCCTGGAGTGTACGGGGACAGTCCCGCCACTATGGCTACACCTTC.

The genes are TRBV7-6 and TRBJ2-1; TRBD2 agrees at 8 bases. The germline V gene encodes CDR1 SGHVS and CDR2 FNYEAQ. The CDR3 is made up of 15 amino acids. Trimming removed 4 bases from V and 2 bases from J; junction bases left unmatched: 4. The CDR3 bases are TGTGCCAGCAGCTCGATTAGCGGGACCTACAATGAGCAGTTCTTC. Its translation: CASSSISGTYNEQFF.

The chain combines TRBV3-1 (or the pseudogene TRBV3-2) with TRBJ2-5; 8 bases match TRBD1. Germline V CDR1 and CDR2: LGHDT, YNNKEL (reference sequence). The CDR3 extends over 14 amino acids. The V gene end was trimmed by 4 bases and the J gene end by 4 bases; junction bases not matched to a gene: 5. The CDR3 sequence is CASSPGTGGETQYF. CDR3 bases: TGTGCCAGCAGCCCTGGGACAGGAGGAGAGACCCAGTACTTC.

The table lists this clone with a few counts. V is TRBV12-5 and J is TRBJ1-2; D is undetermined. Trimming left V 0 bases short and J 3 bases short, with 8 bases between. Germline values: CDR1 LGHNT, CDR2 FRNRAP. This CDR3 is built from 14 residues. The DNA for the CDR3 is TGTGCTAGTGGTTTGGTTGGACTGGACTATGGCTACACCTTC. Translation: CASGLVGLDYGYTF.

The genes are TRBV7-2 and TRBJ2-5, with D uncertain. The CDR3 is made up of 13 amino acids. Germline CDR1 and CDR2: SGHTA and FQGNSA. The V end lost 1 base, the J end lost 5 bases, and 8 bases lay between the germline ends. For the CDR3, the DNA is TGTGCCAGCAGCTTAGTGCAGCGCGAGACCCAGTACTTC. This translates into CASSLVQRETQYF.

The chain links TRBV6-5 to TRBJ2-5; 7 nucleotides line up with TRBD2. Germline V gene data show CDR1 as MNHEY and CDR2 as SVGAGI. Trimming cost V 5 bases and J 5 bases; bases outside gene matches: 8. CDR3 size: 14 residues. CDR3 DNA: TGTGCCAGCAGTCGACGGGGAGGGGCCGAGACCCAGTACTTC. It codes for CASSRRGGAETQYF.

The rearrangement uses TRBV10-3 and TRBJ2-3; a possible D gene is TRBD2 (5 bases). Germline V gives CDR1 ENHRY, CDR2 SYGVKD. V lost 6 bases and J 5 bases, leaving 6 bases between the germline ends. This CDR3 has 11 amino acids. The CDR3 DNA follows: TGTGCCATCAGCCGGGAAGATACGCAGTATTTT. Its protein product is CAISREDTQYF.

The gene calls are TRBV2 and TRBJ2-2; D call uncertain. Germline V lookup: CDR1 SNHLY, CDR2 FYNNEI. The CDR3 has 13 amino acids. V lost 6 bases, J lost 6 bases, and 11 bases lay in between. The CDR3 DNA reads as TGTGCCAGCAGGGCCCTAGAAGCCGGGGAGCTGTTTTTT. Its protein is CASRALEAGELFF.

This sequence joins TRBV20-1 and TRBJ2-7; no firm D call. This CDR3 spans 15 amino acids. V lost 3 bases to trimming and J lost 4 bases, with 19 bases between them. The V gene's germline CDR1 is DFQATT and CDR2 SNEGSKA (reference sequence). The CDR3 region is CSASRSKPQFYEQYF. The CDR3 bases are TGCAGTGCTAGTCGGTCTAAGCCGCAATTTTACGAGCAGTACTTC.

V is TRBV11-2 and J is TRBJ1-4, with 9 positions matching TRBD1. CDR3 length: 16 amino acids. Germline V gene data show CDR1 as SGHAT and CDR2 as FQNNGV. Unmatched junction bases numbered 6, after V lost 2 bases and J lost 5 bases. DNA of the CDR3: TGTGCCAGCAGCTTAAATAAGGGGACAGGGAATGAAAAACTGTTTTTT. Encoded protein: CASSLNKGTGNEKLFF.

V and J are TRBV7-9 and TRBJ2-2; D gene ambiguous. This CDR3 comprises 16 residues. With 5 bases removed from V and 3 bases from J, the gap between germline ends came to 16 bases. Germline CDR1 SEHNR, CDR2 FQNEAQ (reference sequence). The CDR3 DNA is TGTGCCAGCAGCCCGGCGGCGACTTACTACACCGGGGAGCTGTTTTTT. Its translation is CASSPAATYYTGELFF.

This CDR3 is CASSPLGVSNQPQHF. CDR3 DNA: TGTGCCAGCTCACCCTTAGGGGTCAGCAATCAGCCCCAGCATTTT. The V gene is TRBV18, the J gene TRBJ1-5, with D perhaps matching TRBD1 (5 bases). Germline V gives CDR1 KGHSH, CDR2 LQKENI. The V and J ends lost 3 bases and 1 base respectively, with 10 bases between them. This CDR3 has 15 amino acids.

This clone appeared a few times. The chain employs TRBV7-8 and TRBJ1-6, with TRBD1 matching over 9 bases. This CDR3 contains 14 residues. Germline lookup yields CDR1 SGHVS and CDR2 FQNEAQ. V lost 6 bases, J lost 9 bases, and 6 bases stayed unmatched. The CDR3 reads CASSGDRAGSPLHF. The DNA of the CDR3 is TGTGCCAGCAGTGGGGACAGGGCAGGTTCACCCCTCCACTTT.

The CDR3 sequence: CASKAGGTDTQYF. The CDR3 nucleotides read TGTGCCAGCAAAGCGGGGGGCACAGATACGCAGTATTTT. J is TRBJ2-3 and V is TRBV7-2; 8 bases fit TRBD2. The V gene's germline CDR1 is SGHTA and CDR2 FQGNSA. The J segment lost 1 base and the V segment lost 7 bases, leaving 1 base of the junction unmatched. The CDR3 spans 13 residues.

This chain uses TRBV5-4 with TRBJ2-2, with 14 bases fitting TRBD2. V shed 4 bases, J shed 5 bases, and the junction held 10 bases outside the gene matches. The CDR3 is 18 residues long. CDR1 is SGHNT, CDR2 YYREEE, per germline (reference sequence). CDR3 sequence (DNA): TGTGCCAGCAGCCCAGGACTAGCGGGGGGCCGGGGGACCGGGGAGCTGTTTTTT. It specifies CASSPGLAGGRGTGELFF.

The V gene is TRBV27, the J gene TRBJ1-5; TRBD1 is a possible D gene (5 bases). Per the germline V gene, CDR1 is MNHEY and CDR2 is SMNVEV (reference sequence). The CDR3 contains 13 residues. V lost 6 bases, J lost 4 bases, and 10 bases lay in between. CDR3 residues: CASRKTDNQPQHF. CDR3 DNA: TGTGCCAGCAGAAAGACAGATAATCAGCCCCAGCATTTT.

This sequence joins TRBV5-4 and TRBJ2-7, with a possible D match to TRBD1 (5 bases). The CDR3 has 14 amino acids. Germline V lookup: CDR1 SGHNT, CDR2 YYREEE (reference sequence). Between the trimmed V and J ends, which lost 4 bases and 3 bases, there was a span of 14 bases. CDR3 in amino acids: CASSPWGTSYEQYF. CDR3 coding DNA: TGTGCCAGCAGCCCCTGGGGCACCAGCTACGAGCAGTACTTC.

This rearrangement joins TRBV4-1 to TRBJ2-7, with TRBD1 matching over 10 bases. Germline V gene data show CDR1 as MGHRA and CDR2 as YSYEKL. The junction had 6 bases not matched to a gene; V was cut back by 0 bases and J by 7 bases. The CDR3 is 15 amino acids. CDR3 sequence reads: CASSQDRDRGLEQYF. CDR3 sequence (DNA): TGCGCCAGCAGCCAAGATCGGGACAGGGGTTTGGAGCAGTACTTC.

The rearrangement links TRBV19 to TRBJ2-3, with D perhaps TRBD2 (6 bases). CDR1 and CDR2 (germline): LNHDA, SQIVND (reference sequence). Trimming shortened V by 10 bases and J by 0 bases, and 11 bases separated the two germline ends. The length of the CDR3 is 13 residues. In DNA form, the CDR3 reads TGTGCCACCTCGGGGGTAAGCACAGATACGCAGTATTTT. Protein: CATSGVSTDTQYF.

This chain joins TRBV5-6 and TRBJ2-5, with 8 nucleotides matching TRBD1. J was trimmed by 1 base and V by 4 bases; bases with no gene match: 9. This CDR3 is 16 amino acids long. CDR1 is SGHDT, CDR2 YYEEEE, per germline. The CDR3 loop is CASSKQGVTPQETQYF. For the CDR3, the DNA is TGTGCCAGCAGCAAACAGGGGGTTACACCCCAAGAGACCCAGTACTTC.

The J gene is TRBJ1-3, the V gene TRBV6-5, with D hard to call. The V and J ends lost 5 bases and 0 bases respectively, with 11 bases between them. CDR1 MNHEY and CDR2 SVGAGI come from the germline V gene. The CDR3 runs 15 residues. CDR3 in DNA: TGTGCCAGCAGTCAAAGACGGAGCTCTGGAAACACCATATATTTT. Its translation: CASSQRRSSGNTIYF.

Notes on this clone: The same CDR3 also results from other DNA sequences found in this sample. The V and J genes are TRBV29-1 and TRBJ2-1; 10 nucleotides align to TRBD2. V dropped 6 bases and J dropped 6; count of bases not matched to a gene: 5. This CDR3 is 13 amino acids long. Germline CDR1 is SQVTM and CDR2 is ANQGSEA. The CDR3 DNA follows: TGCAGCGTAGCTAGCGGGAGTTTCAATGAGCAGTTCTTC. Translated: CSVASGSFNEQFF.

The chain combines TRBV2 with TRBJ1-4, with 10 bases that match TRBD1. This CDR3 spans 15 amino acids. Per germline, CDR1 SNHLY and CDR2 FYNNEI. V was pared by 6 bases and J by 0 bases, with 1 base of the junction left unmatched. The CDR3 DNA reads as TGTGCCAGCAGGGGACAGGGGACAACTAATGAAAAACTGTTTTTT. This codes for CASRGQGTTNEKLFF.

The gene calls are TRBV30 and TRBJ2-3; the match to TRBD2 covers 9 bases. Looked up from germline, CDR1 is GTSNPN and CDR2 is SVGIG (reference sequence). The V and J ends lost 5 bases and 2 bases, in that order; junction bases with no gene match: 5. This CDR3 contains 14 residues. In DNA, the CDR3 is TGTGCCTGGCGCGGGGGGGTCATCACAGATACGCAGTATTTT. It translates to CAWRGGVITDTQYF.

V is TRBV5-1 and J is TRBJ2-5; a weak D match, TRBD2 (5 bases). With 0 bases removed from V and 5 bases from J, the gap between germline ends came to 14 bases. The CDR3 spans 15 residues. Germline V gene data show CDR1 as SGHRS and CDR2 as YFSETQ. The CDR3: CASSLGSGNRETQYF. The CDR3 DNA follows: TGCGCCAGCAGCTTGGGCTCGGGGAACCGGGAGACCCAGTACTTC.